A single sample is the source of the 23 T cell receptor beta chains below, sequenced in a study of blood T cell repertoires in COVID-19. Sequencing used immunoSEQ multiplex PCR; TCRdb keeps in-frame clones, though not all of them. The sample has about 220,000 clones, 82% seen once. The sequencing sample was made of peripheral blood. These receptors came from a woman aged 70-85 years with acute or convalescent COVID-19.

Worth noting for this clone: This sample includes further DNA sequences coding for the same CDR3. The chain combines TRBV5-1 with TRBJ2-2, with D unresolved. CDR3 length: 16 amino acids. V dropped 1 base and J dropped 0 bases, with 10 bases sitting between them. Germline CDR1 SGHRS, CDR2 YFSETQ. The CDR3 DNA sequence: TGCGCCAGCAGCTTGTCAGCAGGCGCGAACACCGGGGAGCTGTTTTTT. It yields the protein CASSLSAGANTGELFF.

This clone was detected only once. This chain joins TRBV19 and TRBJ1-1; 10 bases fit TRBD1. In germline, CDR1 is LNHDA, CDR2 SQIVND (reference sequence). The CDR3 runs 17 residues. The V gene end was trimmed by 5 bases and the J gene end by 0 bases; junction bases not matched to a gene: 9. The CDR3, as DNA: TGTGCCAGTAGTGCCCGACAGGGGGCAAGGATGAACACTGAAGCTTTCTTT. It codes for CASSARQGARMNTEAFF.

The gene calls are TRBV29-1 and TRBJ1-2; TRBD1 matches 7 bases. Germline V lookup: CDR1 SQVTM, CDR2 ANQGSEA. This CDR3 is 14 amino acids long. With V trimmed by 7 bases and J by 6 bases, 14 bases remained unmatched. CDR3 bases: TGCAGCGCCGGACAGGCCCTCGCTGGGGATGGCTACACCTTC. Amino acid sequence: CSAGQALAGDGYTF.

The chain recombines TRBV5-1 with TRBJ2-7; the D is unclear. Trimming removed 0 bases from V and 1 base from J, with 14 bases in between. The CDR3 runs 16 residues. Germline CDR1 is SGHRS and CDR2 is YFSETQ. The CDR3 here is CASSLGVKAGSYEQYF. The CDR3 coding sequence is TGCGCCAGCAGCTTGGGGGTTAAAGCAGGATCCTACGAGCAGTACTTC.

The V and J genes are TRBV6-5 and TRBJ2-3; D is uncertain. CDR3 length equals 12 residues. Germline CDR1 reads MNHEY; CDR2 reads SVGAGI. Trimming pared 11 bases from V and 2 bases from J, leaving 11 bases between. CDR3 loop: CAPAEDTDTQYF. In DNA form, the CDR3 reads TGTGCCCCAGCTGAGGACACAGATACGCAGTATTTT.

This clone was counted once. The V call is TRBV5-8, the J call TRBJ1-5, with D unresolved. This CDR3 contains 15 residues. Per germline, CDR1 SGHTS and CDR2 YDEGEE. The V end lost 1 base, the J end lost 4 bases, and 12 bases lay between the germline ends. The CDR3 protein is CASSLRRVMNQPQHF. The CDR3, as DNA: TGTGCCAGCAGCTTGCGGAGGGTCATGAATCAGCCCCAGCATTTT.

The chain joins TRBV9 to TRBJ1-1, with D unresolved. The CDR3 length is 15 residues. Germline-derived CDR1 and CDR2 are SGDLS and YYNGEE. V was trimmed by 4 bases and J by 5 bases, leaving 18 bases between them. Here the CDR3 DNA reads TGTGCCAGCAGCCCAAACCCGCACGGGAATACTGAAGCTTTCTTT. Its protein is CASSPNPHGNTEAFF.

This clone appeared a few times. CDR3 DNA sequence: TGTGCCACCAGGACAGGGGATGAGCAGTTCTTC. Residues: CATRTGDEQFF. V is TRBV24-1 and J is TRBJ2-1; 8 nucleotides match TRBD1. The CDR3 is made up of 11 amino acids. From germline, CDR1 is KGHDR and CDR2 SFDVKD. Trimming took 7 bases from V and 8 from J; bases not matched to a gene: 0.

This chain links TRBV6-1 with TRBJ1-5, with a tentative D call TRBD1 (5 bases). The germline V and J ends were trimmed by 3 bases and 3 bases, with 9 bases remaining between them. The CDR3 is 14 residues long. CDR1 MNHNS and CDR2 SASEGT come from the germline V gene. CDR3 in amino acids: CASSDGGVNQPQHF. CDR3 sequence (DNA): TGTGCCAGCAGTGACGGGGGAGTCAATCAGCCCCAGCATTTT.

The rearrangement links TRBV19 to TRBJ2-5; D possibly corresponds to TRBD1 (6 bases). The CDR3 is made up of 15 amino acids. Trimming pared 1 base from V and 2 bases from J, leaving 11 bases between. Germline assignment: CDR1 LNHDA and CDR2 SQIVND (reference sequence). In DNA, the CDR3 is TGTGCCAGTAGTATAGGGGCAGGGGTTCAAGAGACCCAGTACTTC. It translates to CASSIGAGVQETQYF.

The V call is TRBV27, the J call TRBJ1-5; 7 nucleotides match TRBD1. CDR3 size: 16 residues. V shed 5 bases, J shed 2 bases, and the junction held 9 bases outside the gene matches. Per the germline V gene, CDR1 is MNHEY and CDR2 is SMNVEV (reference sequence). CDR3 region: CASSAGTAMGNQPQHF. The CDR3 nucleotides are TGTGCCAGCAGTGCCGGGACAGCGATGGGCAATCAGCCCCAGCATTTT.

The CDR3 bases are TGTGCCAGCTCACGACTTGGGACAGGGACAGATACGCAGTATTTT. Its protein product is CASSRLGTGTDTQYF. This chain links TRBV18 with TRBJ2-3; 9 bases are shared with TRBD1. The germline CDR1 and CDR2 sequences are KGHSH and LQKENI. Trimming removed 4 bases from V and 3 bases from J; junction bases left unmatched: 5. The CDR3 is 15 amino acids.

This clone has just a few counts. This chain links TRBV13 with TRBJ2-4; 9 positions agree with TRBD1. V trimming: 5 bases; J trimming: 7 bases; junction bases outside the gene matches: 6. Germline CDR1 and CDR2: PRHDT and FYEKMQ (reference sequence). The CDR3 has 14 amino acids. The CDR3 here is CASSPMTGGNIQYF. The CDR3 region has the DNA TGTGCCAGCAGCCCAATGACAGGGGGGAACATTCAGTACTTC.

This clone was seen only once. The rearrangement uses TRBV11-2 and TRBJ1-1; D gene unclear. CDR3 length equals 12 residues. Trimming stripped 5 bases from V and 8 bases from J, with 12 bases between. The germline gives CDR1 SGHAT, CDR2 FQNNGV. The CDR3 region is CASSTFRLEAFF. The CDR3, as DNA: TGTGCCAGCAGCACCTTCAGGCTAGAAGCTTTCTTT. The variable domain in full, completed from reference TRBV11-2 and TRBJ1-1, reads EAGVAQSPRYKIIEKRQSVAFWCNPISGHATLYWYQQILGQGPKLLIQFQNNGVVDDSQLPKDRFSAERLKGVDSTLKIQPAKLEDSAVYLCASSTFRLEAFFGQGTRLTVV.

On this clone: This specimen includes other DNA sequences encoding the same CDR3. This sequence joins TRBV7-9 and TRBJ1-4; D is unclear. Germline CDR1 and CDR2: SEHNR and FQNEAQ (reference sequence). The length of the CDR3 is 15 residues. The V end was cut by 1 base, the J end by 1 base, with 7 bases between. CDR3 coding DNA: TGTGCCAGCAGCTTAGTAGAGGGAACTAATGAAAAACTGTTTTTT. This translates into CASSLVEGTNEKLFF.

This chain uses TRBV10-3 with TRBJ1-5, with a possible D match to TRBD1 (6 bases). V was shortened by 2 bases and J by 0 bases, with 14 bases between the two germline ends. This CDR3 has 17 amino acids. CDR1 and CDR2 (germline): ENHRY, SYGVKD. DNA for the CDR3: TGTGCCATCAGTGAGGGAACAGGGTCATATAGCAATCAGCCCCAGCATTTT. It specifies CAISEGTGSYSNQPQHF.

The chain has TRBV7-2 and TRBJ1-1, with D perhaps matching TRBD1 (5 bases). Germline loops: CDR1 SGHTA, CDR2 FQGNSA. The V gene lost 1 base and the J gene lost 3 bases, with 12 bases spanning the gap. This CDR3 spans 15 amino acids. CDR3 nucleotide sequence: TGTGCCAGCAGCTTAGTTCCAGGGAGGGACACTGAAGCTTTCTTT. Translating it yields CASSLVPGRDTEAFF.

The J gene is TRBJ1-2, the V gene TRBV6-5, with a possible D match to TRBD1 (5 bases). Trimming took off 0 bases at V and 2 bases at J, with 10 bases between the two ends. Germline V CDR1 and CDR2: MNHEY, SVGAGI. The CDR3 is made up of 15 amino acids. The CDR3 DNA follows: TGTGCCAGCAGTTACTCGAGGGAGGGGAACTATGGCTACACCTTC. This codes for CASSYSREGNYGYTF.

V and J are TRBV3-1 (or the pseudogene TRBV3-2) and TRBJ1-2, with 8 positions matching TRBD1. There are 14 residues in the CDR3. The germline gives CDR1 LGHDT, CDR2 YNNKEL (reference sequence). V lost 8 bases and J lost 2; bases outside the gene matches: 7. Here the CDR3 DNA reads TGTGCCAGCGGAATGGCAGGGGGCAACTATGGCTACACCTTC. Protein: CASGMAGGNYGYTF.

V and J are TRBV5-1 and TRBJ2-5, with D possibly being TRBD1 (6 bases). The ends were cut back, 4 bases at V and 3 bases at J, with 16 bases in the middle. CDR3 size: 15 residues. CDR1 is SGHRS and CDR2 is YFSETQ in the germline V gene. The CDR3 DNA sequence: TGCGCCAGCAGCACCATACAGGGTTCCAAAGAGACCCAGTACTTC. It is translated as CASSTIQGSKETQYF.

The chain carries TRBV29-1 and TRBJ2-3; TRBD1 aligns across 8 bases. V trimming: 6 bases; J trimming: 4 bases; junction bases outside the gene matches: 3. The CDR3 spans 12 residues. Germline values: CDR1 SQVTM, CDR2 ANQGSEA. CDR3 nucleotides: TGCAGCGTCCTACAGGGGGCAGATACGCAGTATTTT. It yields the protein CSVLQGADTQYF.

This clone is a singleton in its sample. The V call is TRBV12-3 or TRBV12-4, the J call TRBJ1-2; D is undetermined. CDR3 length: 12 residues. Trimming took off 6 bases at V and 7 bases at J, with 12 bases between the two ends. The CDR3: CASSPGHPGYTF. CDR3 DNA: TGTGCCAGCAGCCCAGGTCACCCTGGCTACACCTTC.

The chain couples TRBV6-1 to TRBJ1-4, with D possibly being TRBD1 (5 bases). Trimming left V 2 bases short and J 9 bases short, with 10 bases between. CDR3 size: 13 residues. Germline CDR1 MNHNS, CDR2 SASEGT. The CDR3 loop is CASSEFDSQKLFF. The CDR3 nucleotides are TGTGCCAGCAGTGAATTTGACAGTCAAAAACTGTTTTTT.